Presented here are 30 T cell receptor beta chains from one specimen sequenced in a study of neurological immune-mediated disorders. TCRdb fed the 5' RACE reads into MiXCR, producing one record per CDR3 protein. The repertoire holds 100,000 or so distinct CDR3 sequences, with roughly an eighth as singletons. Time point noted: longitudinal time-point 2. Sequences were obtained from PBMCs. These receptors came from a female donor with HTLV-1-associated myelopathy (HAM/TSP).

This clonotype was observed at least ten times. The V gene is TRBV4-1, the J gene TRBJ1-5, with D tentatively TRBD1 (5 bases). CDR1 and CDR2 from the germline V gene are MGHRA and YSYEKL. This CDR3 region has 15 residues. Trimming pared 3 bases from V and 7 bases from J, leaving 16 bases between. The CDR3 coding sequence is TGCGCCAGCAGCCACAATCAGGGTCTTCAGCAGCCCCAGCATTTT. Translation gives CASSHNQGLQQPQHF.

This clonotype has ten or more counts. The chain carries TRBV15 and TRBJ1-2; unclear D gene. The CDR3 covers 16 residues. CDR1 is LNHNV and CDR2 is YYDKDF in the germline V gene (reference sequence). The V gene lost 1 base and the J gene lost 4 bases, with 16 bases spanning the gap. Here the CDR3 DNA reads TGTGCCACCAGCAGAGGAGGGCCGGGGATCTCCTATGGCTACACCTTC. It encodes CATSRGGPGISYGYTF.

This clonotype was counted ten times or more. The chain joins TRBV7-9 to TRBJ2-7; the match to TRBD2 covers 7 bases. Germline V CDR1 and CDR2: SEHNR, FQNEAQ (reference sequence). The V gene end was trimmed by 4 bases and the J gene end by 6 bases; junction bases not matched to a gene: 18. The CDR3 is 17 residues long. The CDR3 sequence is CASSWGGLETSPPEQYF. The CDR3 DNA follows: TGTGCCAGCAGCTGGGGGGGTTTAGAAACCTCCCCTCCCGAGCAGTACTTC.

The chain joins TRBV11-2 to TRBJ2-7; 10 bases are shared with TRBD1. The CDR3 covers 12 residues. CDR1 and CDR2 (germline): SGHAT, FQNNGV. V shed 5 bases, J shed 11 bases, and the junction held 6 bases outside the gene matches. CDR3 in DNA: TGTGCCAGCAGCCACCCCGGGACAGGGGAGTACTTC. It is translated as CASSHPGTGEYF. Variable domain in full (rest from reference TRBV11-2 and TRBJ2-7): EAGVAQSPRYKIIEKRQSVAFWCNPISGHATLYWYQQILGQGPKLLIQFQNNGVVDDSQLPKDRFSAERLKGVDSTLKIQPAKLEDSAVYLCASSHPGTGEYFGPGTRLTVT.

This clonotype was seen ten or more times. This chain links TRBV20-1 with TRBJ1-2; 10 bases align to TRBD1. Trimming at V came to 6 bases and at J to 4 bases, leaving 14 bases not matched to a gene. The CDR3 contains 16 residues. Germline-derived CDR1 and CDR2 are DFQATT and SNEGSKA (reference sequence). CDR3 in amino acids: CSAPWDRGVWPYGYTF. For the CDR3, the DNA is TGCAGTGCCCCCTGGGACAGGGGAGTATGGCCCTATGGCTACACCTTC.

The chain couples TRBV6-5 to TRBJ2-1, with D unclear. The CDR3 runs to 14 residues. The V end was cut by 2 bases, the J end by 8 bases, with 13 bases between. The germline CDR1 and CDR2 sequences are MNHEY and SVGAGI. This chain's CDR3 is CASSYTHGRYEQFF. The CDR3 region has the DNA TGTGCCAGCAGTTACACACACGGAAGGTATGAGCAGTTCTTC.

This clonotype was seen ten or more times. The CDR3 spells CASTVGSKVPYF. For the CDR3, the DNA is TGTGCCAGCACCGTTGGGTCTAAGGTTCCGTACTTC. The chain employs TRBV28 and TRBJ2-4, with D unresolved. CDR1 is MDHEN, CDR2 SYDVKM, per germline. V was cut by 7 bases and J by 15 bases, with 19 bases left in between. This CDR3 has 12 residues.

This clonotype was seen ten or more times. The chain links TRBV7-9 to TRBJ2-3; no clear D gene. Germline loops: CDR1 SEHNR, CDR2 FQNEAQ (reference sequence). With 2 bases removed from V and 2 bases from J, the gap between germline ends came to 11 bases. The CDR3 is made up of 15 amino acids. The CDR3 loop is CASSLIQRNTDTQYF. The CDR3 region has the DNA TGTGCCAGCAGCTTAATACAGAGAAACACAGATACGCAGTATTTT.

This clonotype was detected ten times or more. CDR3 protein: CASSYDGFRREQYF. The CDR3 DNA sequence: TGTGCCAGCAGTTATGATGGGTTCCGGCGCGAGCAGTACTTC. V usage is TRBV6-2 or TRBV6-3 and J usage is TRBJ2-7; D is uncertain. CDR1 is MNHEY and CDR2 is SVGEGT in the germline V gene. This CDR3 comprises 14 residues. V was cut by 3 bases and J by 6 bases, with 15 bases left in between.

Ten or more counts support this clonotype. The rearrangement joins TRBV29-1 to TRBJ1-5; D is unclear. Germline CDR1 and CDR2: SQVTM and ANQGSEA. The V and J ends lost 4 bases and 3 bases respectively, with 19 bases between them. The CDR3 length is 16 residues. The CDR3 sequence: CSVVLPWVPDNQPQHF. CDR3 nucleotide sequence: TGCAGCGTTGTGCTACCCTGGGTCCCGGACAATCAGCCCCAGCATTTT.

The table lists this clonotype with many counts. This chain connects TRBV5-5 to TRBJ2-2; 7 bases are a match to TRBD1. The V gene's germline CDR1 is SGHKS and CDR2 YYEKEE (reference sequence). The CDR3 runs 16 residues. The ends lost 3 bases at V and 2 bases at J; junction bases unmatched: 7. Here the CDR3 DNA reads TGTGCCAGCAGCTCCCTACAGGGGTTCAACACCGGGGAGCTGTTTTTT. Protein sequence: CASSSLQGFNTGELFF. Full variable domain (remainder filled in from reference TRBV5-5 and TRBJ2-2): DAGVTQSPTHLIKTRGQQVTLRCSPISGHKSVSWYQQVLGQGPQFIFQYYEKEERGRGNFPDRFSARQFPNYSSELNVNALLLGDSALYLCASSSLQGFNTGELFFGEGSRLTVL.

This clonotype showed up many times. The rearrangement joins TRBV2 to TRBJ2-7; perhaps D is TRBD1 or TRBD2 (5 bases each). Trimming pared 5 bases from V and 3 bases from J, leaving 17 bases between. Per germline, CDR1 SNHLY and CDR2 FYNNEI. The CDR3 has 15 residues. CDR3 residues: CASSHTGTVYYEQYF. The CDR3 bases are TGTGCCAGCAGTCACACCGGGACGGTATACTACGAGCAGTACTTC.

At least ten counts were recorded for this clonotype. This chain links TRBV5-1 with TRBJ2-2, with TRBD1 matching 7 bases. The V gene's germline CDR1 is SGHRS and CDR2 YFSETQ. V was pared by 1 base and J by 3 bases, with 9 bases of the junction left unmatched. CDR3 length: 17 amino acids. DNA of the CDR3: TGCGCCAGCAGCTTGAAAACCGGACAGGAAGACACCGGGGAGCTGTTTTTT. Translation gives CASSLKTGQEDTGELFF.

This clonotype has ten or more counts. This chain joins TRBV2 and TRBJ2-7; 7 bases align to TRBD1. Germline V lookup: CDR1 SNHLY, CDR2 FYNNEI. The trim removed 6 bases at V and 4 bases at J, leaving 9 bases unmatched. There are 14 residues in the CDR3. The CDR3: CASSTKQGPYEQYF. The CDR3 region has the DNA TGTGCCAGCAGCACGAAACAGGGGCCTTACGAGCAGTACTTC.

This clonotype was seen repeatedly, ten times or more. The V gene is TRBV5-1, the J gene TRBJ2-4; TRBD1 might be the D (6 bases). Germline V gene lookup returns CDR1 SGHRS and CDR2 YFSETQ. Deletions cut 4 bases from V and 4 bases from J, with 18 bases between. The CDR3 is 16 amino acids. The CDR3 coding sequence is TGCGCCAGCAGCCCCGGGGTCGGACAGCTAAAAAACATTCAGTACTTC. Translation gives CASSPGVGQLKNIQYF.

This clonotype has at least ten counts. The chain links TRBV12-3 or TRBV12-4 to TRBJ2-7; D is perhaps TRBD2 (6 bases). The CDR3 totals 12 residues. Trimming took 3 bases from V and 3 from J, leaving 6 bases between them. The CDR3 reads CASSFGGYEQYF. DNA for the CDR3: TGTGCCAGCAGTTTCGGGGGCTACGAGCAGTACTTC.

The chain links TRBV12-3 or TRBV12-4 to TRBJ2-7, with D unresolved. This CDR3 region has 13 residues. The V and J ends lost 1 base and 3 bases respectively, with 7 bases between them. CDR3 nucleotide sequence: TGTGCCAGCAGTTTAGGACATAACTACGAGCAGTACTTC. Translating it yields CASSLGHNYEQYF.

Only a few counts were recorded for this clonotype. A much larger clone differs by one base, so this may be a read error. The chain employs TRBV5-1 and TRBJ2-1; 9 bases fit TRBD1. Unmatched junction bases numbered 11, after V lost 9 bases and J lost 4 bases. Germline lookup yields CDR1 SGHRS and CDR2 YFSETQ. The CDR3 totals 15 residues. CDR3: CANIQRQGGYNEQFF. DNA for the CDR3: TGCGCCAACATCCAGAGACAGGGGGGATACAATGAGCAGTTCTTC.

This clonotype occurred many times. The chain uses TRBV5-6 and TRBJ2-2, with TRBD2 as a possible D gene (5 bases). V dropped 1 base and J dropped 4 bases, with 11 bases sitting between them. Per germline, CDR1 SGHDT and CDR2 YYEEEE. This CDR3 has 15 amino acids. For the CDR3, the DNA is TGTGCCAGCAGCTTGAATTCGGGGATCACCGGGGAGCTGTTTTTT. This encodes CASSLNSGITGELFF. Filled out from reference TRBV5-6 and TRBJ2-2, the complete variable domain reads DAGVTQSPTHLIKTRGQQVTLRCSPKSGHDTVSWYQQALGQGPQFIFQYYEEEERQRGNFPDRFSGHQFPNYSSELNVNALLLGDSALYLCASSLNSGITGELFFGEGSRLTVL.

In its sample, this clonotype was seen many times. The chain is built from TRBV7-2 and TRBJ2-7, with 12 bases identical to TRBD2. CDR1 is SGHTA, CDR2 FQGNSA, per germline. The V segment lost 5 bases and the J segment 2 bases; nucleotides outside the gene matches: 7. This CDR3 has 16 residues. CDR3 sequence: CASSAEGLAGTYEQYF. In nucleotides, the CDR3 is TGTGCCAGCAGCGCCGAAGGACTAGCGGGGACCTACGAGCAGTACTTC.

Details on this clonotype: Relative to the germline gene, one junction end is altered; a read error may explain this. The chain joins TRBV14 to TRBJ1-2, with 10 positions matching TRBD1. Germline-derived CDR1 and CDR2 are SGHDN and FVKESK. The length of the CDR3 is 16 residues. The CDR3 spells CAGSQKTGGYAYGYTF. CDR3 bases: TGTGCCGGCAGCCAGAAGACAGGGGGCTACGCATATGGCTACACCTTC.

This clonotype has a count of ten or more. The CDR3 spells CATAGGQGAFEQYF. DNA for the CDR3: TGTGCCACGGCGGGGGGACAGGGGGCTTTCGAGCAGTACTTC. This chain joins TRBV10-3 and TRBJ2-7; 12 bases are a match to TRBD1. V dropped 10 bases and J dropped 6; count of bases not matched to a gene: 10. Germline assignment: CDR1 ENHRY and CDR2 SYGVKD. The CDR3 is 14 residues long.

The chain uses TRBV9 and TRBJ2-7, with D perhaps TRBD2 (5 bases). The CDR3 consists of 16 residues. Germline V lookup: CDR1 SGDLS, CDR2 YYNGEE. The V end lost 0 bases, the J end lost 6 bases, and 19 bases lay between the germline ends. The CDR3 bases are TGTGCCAGCAGCGTAGCTAGTGGCGGGCAATCTGGCGAGCAGTACTTC. This codes for CASSVASGGQSGEQYF.

In its sample, this clonotype was seen many times. The chain has TRBV7-9 and TRBJ1-3, with D unresolved. The germline V gene has CDR1 SEHNR and CDR2 FQNEAQ (reference sequence). There are 13 residues in the CDR3. Trimming took 5 bases from V and 4 from J, leaving 9 bases between them. CDR3 sequence (DNA): TGTGCCAGCAGCGAGGAAGCCGGAAACACCATATATTTT. Protein sequence: CASSEEAGNTIYF.

This clonotype was detected ten times or more. The chain links TRBV7-8 to TRBJ2-2, with unresolved D. There are 15 residues in the CDR3. Germline CDR1 is SGHVS and CDR2 is FQNEAQ. V lost 5 bases and J lost 4, with 14 bases in between. The CDR3 is CASSPWGQLTGELFF. CDR3 DNA sequence: TGTGCCAGCAGCCCCTGGGGTCAGCTCACCGGGGAGCTGTTTTTT.

Concerning this clonotype: Given a much more abundant clone one base away, this may be a read error. This chain links TRBV15 with TRBJ1-1; D unclear. The germline V gene has CDR1 LNHNV and CDR2 YYDKDF (reference sequence). The CDR3 extends over 14 amino acids. CDR3 protein: CVTSRDLNLAEAFF. The CDR3 DNA is TGTGTCACCAGCAGAGATCTCAACCTAGCCGAAGCTTTCTTT.

This clonotype was seen ten or more times. The rearrangement uses TRBV29-1 and TRBJ1-1, with 10 bases identical to TRBD1. Germline values: CDR1 SQVTM, CDR2 ANQGSEA. With 7 bases clipped from V and 4 bases from J, the junction kept 6 bases outside the gene matches. The CDR3 contains 13 residues. CDR3 bases: TGCAGCGCCCAGACAGGGGGCGGCACTGAAGCTTTCTTT. The encoded protein is CSAQTGGGTEAFF.

This clonotype has a count of ten or more. The gene calls are TRBV7-2 and TRBJ2-7, with TRBD2 as a possible D gene (6 bases). The CDR3 length is 15 residues. The V and J ends lost 5 bases and 3 bases respectively, with 17 bases between them. Germline assignment: CDR1 SGHTA and CDR2 FQGNSA. CDR3 amino acids: CASSPGGLTRYEQYF. The CDR3 DNA reads as TGTGCCAGCAGCCCCGGGGGACTCACCCGCTACGAGCAGTACTTC.

The V call is TRBV28, the J call TRBJ1-2; D may be TRBD1 (5 bases). Germline loops: CDR1 MDHEN, CDR2 SYDVKM. This CDR3 is 14 amino acids long. The germline V and J ends were trimmed by 6 bases and 4 bases, with 15 bases remaining between them. In nucleotides, the CDR3 is TGTGCCAGCAGGGCCGTGACAGATCTCTATGGCTACACCTTC. Its translation is CASRAVTDLYGYTF.

This clonotype has only a few counts. The chain recombines TRBV29-1 with TRBJ1-3; no definite D call. Germline V gene data show CDR1 as SQVTM and CDR2 as ANQGSEA. The CDR3 is made up of 13 amino acids. Trimming removed 5 bases at V and 3 bases at J, with 11 bases between. The CDR3 coding sequence is TGCAGCGTTTCCGTCGCTTATGGAAACACCATATATTTT. Encoded protein: CSVSVAYGNTIYF.